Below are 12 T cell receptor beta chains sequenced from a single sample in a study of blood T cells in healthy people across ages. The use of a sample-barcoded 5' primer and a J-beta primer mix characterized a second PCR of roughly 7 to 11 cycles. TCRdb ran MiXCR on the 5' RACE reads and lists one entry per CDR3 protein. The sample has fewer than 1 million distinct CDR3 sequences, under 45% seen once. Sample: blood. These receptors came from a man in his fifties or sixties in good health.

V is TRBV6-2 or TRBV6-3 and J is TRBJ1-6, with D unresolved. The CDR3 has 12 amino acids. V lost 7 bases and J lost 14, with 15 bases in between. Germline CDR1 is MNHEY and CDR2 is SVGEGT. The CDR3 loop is CASNSDERSLHF. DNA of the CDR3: TGTGCCAGCAATTCGGACGAGAGGTCCCTCCACTTT.

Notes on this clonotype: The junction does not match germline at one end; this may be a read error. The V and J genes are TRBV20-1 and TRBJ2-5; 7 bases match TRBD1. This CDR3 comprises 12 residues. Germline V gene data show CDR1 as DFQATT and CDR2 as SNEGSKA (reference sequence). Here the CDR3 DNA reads TGCAGAGCTAGACAGGGTGAGGAGACCCAGTACTTC. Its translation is CRARQGEETQYF.

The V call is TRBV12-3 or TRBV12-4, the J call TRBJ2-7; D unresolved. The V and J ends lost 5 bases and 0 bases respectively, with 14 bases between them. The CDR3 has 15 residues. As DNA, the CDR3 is TGTGCCAGCAGTCCCTTTATGACCGGCTCCTACGAGCAGTACTTC. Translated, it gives CASSPFMTGSYEQYF.

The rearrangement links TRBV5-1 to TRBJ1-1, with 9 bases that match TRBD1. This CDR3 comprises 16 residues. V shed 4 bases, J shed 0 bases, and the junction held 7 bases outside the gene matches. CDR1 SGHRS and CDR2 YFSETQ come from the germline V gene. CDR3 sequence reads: CASSLRTGAMNTEAFF. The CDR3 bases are TGCGCCAGCAGCCTACGGACAGGGGCTATGAACACTGAAGCTTTCTTT.

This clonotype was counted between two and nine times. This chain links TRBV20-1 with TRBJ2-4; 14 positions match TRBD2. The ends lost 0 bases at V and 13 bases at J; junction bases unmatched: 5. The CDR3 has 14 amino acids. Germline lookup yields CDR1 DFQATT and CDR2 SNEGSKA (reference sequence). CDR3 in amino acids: CSAREGTSGGEQYF. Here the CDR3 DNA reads TGCAGTGCTAGAGAGGGGACTAGCGGGGGAGAGCAGTACTTC.

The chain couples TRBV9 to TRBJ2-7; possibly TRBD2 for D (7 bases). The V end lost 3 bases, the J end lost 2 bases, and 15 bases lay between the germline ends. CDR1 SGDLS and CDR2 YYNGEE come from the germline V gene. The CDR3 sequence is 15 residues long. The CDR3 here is CASSEGGGAPYEQYF. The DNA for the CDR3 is TGTGCCAGCAGCGAGGGGGGGGGCGCCCCCTACGAGCAGTACTTC.

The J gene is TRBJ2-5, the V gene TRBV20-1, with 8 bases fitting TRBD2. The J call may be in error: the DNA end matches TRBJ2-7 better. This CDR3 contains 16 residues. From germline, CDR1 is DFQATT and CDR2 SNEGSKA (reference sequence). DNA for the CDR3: TGCAGTGCTACCGCGGTGGGGCGGGGGGCAACCTACGAGCAGTACTTC. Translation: CSATAVGRGATYEQYF.

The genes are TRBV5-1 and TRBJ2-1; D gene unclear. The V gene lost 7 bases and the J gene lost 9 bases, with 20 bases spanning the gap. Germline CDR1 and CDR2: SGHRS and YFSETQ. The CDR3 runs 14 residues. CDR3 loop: CASRPGPTSREQFF. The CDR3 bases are TGCGCCAGCCGCCCAGGACCGACGTCGCGTGAGCAGTTCTTC.

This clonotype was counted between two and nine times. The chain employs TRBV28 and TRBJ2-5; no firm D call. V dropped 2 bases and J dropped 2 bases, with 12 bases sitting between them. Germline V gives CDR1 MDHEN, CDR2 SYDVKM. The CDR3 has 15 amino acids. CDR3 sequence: CASSLQQPKQETQYF. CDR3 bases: TGTGCCAGCAGTTTACAGCAGCCTAAACAAGAGACCCAGTACTTC.

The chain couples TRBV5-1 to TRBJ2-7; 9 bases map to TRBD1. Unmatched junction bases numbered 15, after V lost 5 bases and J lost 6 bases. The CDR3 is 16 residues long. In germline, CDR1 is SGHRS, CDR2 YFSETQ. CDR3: CASSSGWGQGSSEQYF. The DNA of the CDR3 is TGCGCCAGCAGTTCGGGCTGGGGACAGGGATCATCCGAGCAGTACTTC.

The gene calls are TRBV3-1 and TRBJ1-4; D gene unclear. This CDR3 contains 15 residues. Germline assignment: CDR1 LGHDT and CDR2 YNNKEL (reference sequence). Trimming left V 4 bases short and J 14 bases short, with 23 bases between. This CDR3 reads CASSPPPPNPGNLFF. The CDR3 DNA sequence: TGTGCCAGCAGCCCCCCTCCACCGAACCCGGGAAACCTGTTTTTT.

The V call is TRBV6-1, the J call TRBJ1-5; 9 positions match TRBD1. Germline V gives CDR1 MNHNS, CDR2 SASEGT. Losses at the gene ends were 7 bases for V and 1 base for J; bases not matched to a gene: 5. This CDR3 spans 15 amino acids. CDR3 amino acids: CASTTGGPSNQPQHF. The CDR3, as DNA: TGTGCCAGCACAACAGGGGGCCCGAGCAATCAGCCCCAGCATTTT.